The source of this T cell receptor (beta chain) is a study of blood T cell repertoires in COVID-19. Turning to the study itself: COVID-19 samples from acute and convalescent phases originated in the United States, Italy and Spain. PBMCs, B-cell-depleted T cells, or T cells were the source of the cDNA or gDNA that made up the material.

V was pared by 7 bases and J by 0 bases, with 9 bases between. The CDR3 runs 13 residues. The germline V gene encodes CDR1 MDHEN and CDR2 SYDVKM. The authors' processing: Nucleated cell number was recorded as an estimate derived from reference gene primer amplification. Sequencing was performed with immunoSEQ multiplex PCR; in TCRdb, only in-frame clones are kept and a portion is missing. V, J and clone size derive from that table, while D and trimming were established from the DNA sequence. The sample contains 150,000 to 200,000 clones, approximately 82% of which appear only once. The receptor comes from a human donor with acute or convalescent COVID-19. The donor label of this sample is uncertain. The rearrangement links TRBV28 to TRBJ1-1; TRBD1 might be the D (6 bases). Material: peripheral blood. The CDR3 is CASTGTMNTEAFF. The CDR3 DNA reads TGTGCCAGCACCGGGACAATGAACACTGAAGCTTTCTTT.